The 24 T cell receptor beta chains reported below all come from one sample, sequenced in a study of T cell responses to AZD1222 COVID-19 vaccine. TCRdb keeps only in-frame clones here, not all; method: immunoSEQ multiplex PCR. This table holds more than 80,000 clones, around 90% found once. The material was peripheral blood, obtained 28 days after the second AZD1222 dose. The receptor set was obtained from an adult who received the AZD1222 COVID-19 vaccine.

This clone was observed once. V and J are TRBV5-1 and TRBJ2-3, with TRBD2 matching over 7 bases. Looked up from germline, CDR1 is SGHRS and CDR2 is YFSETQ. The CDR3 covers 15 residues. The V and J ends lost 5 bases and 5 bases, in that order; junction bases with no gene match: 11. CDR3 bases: TGCGCCAGCAGGGAACCAAGCGGGGAGGTAGATACGCAGTATTTT. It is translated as CASREPSGEVDTQYF.

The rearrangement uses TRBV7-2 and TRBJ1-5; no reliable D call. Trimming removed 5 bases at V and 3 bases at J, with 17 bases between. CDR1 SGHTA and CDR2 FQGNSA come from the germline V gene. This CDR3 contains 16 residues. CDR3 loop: CASSPRVASYNQPQHF. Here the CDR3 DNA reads TGTGCCAGCAGCCCCCGGGTAGCCAGCTACAATCAGCCCCAGCATTTT. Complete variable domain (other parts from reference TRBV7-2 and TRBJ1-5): GAGVSQSPSNKVTEKGKDVELRCDPISGHTALYWYRQSLGQGLEFLIYFQGNSAPDKSGLPSDRFSAERTGGSVSTLTIQRTQQEDSAVYLCASSPRVASYNQPQHFGDGTRLSIL.

CDR3 in DNA: TGTGCCTGGTTTTCTGACAGGGGGCGGACTGAAGCTTTCTTT. It yields the protein CAWFSDRGRTEAFF. The V call is TRBV30, the J call TRBJ1-1, with 10 positions matching TRBD1. There are 14 residues in the CDR3. The trim removed 5 bases at V and 5 bases at J, leaving 8 bases unmatched. The V gene's germline CDR1 is GTSNPN and CDR2 SVGIG (reference sequence).

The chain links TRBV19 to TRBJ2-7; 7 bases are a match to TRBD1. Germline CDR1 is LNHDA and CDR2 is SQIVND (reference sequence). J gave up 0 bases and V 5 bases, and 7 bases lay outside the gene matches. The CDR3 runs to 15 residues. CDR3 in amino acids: CASSSSGTASYEQYF. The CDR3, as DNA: TGTGCCAGTAGTTCATCCGGGACAGCCTCCTACGAGCAGTACTTC. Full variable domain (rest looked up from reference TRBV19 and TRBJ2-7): DGGITQSPKYLFRKEGQNVTLSCEQNLNHDAMYWYRQDPGQGLRLIYYSQIVNDFQKGDIAEGYSVSREKKESFPLTVTSAQKNPTAFYLCASSSSGTASYEQYFGPGTRLTVT.

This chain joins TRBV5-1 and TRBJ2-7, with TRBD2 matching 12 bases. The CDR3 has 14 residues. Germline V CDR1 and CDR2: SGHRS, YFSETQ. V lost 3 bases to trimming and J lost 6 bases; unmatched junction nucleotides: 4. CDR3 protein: CASSSGLAGIEQYF. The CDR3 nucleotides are TGCGCCAGCAGCTCCGGACTAGCGGGGATCGAGCAGTACTTC.

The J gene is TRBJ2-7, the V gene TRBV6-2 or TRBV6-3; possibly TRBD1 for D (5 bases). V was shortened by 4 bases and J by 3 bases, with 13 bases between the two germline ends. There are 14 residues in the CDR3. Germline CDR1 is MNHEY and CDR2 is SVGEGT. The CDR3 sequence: CASSFDRKIYEQYF. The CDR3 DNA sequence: TGTGCCAGCAGTTTCGACAGAAAGATCTACGAGCAGTACTTC.

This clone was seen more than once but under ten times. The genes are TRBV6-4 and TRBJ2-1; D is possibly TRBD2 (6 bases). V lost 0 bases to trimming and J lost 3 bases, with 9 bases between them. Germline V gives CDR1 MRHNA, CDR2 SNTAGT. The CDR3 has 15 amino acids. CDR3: CASSDSRAGYNEQFF. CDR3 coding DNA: TGTGCCAGCAGTGACTCTAGAGCGGGCTACAATGAGCAGTTCTTC.

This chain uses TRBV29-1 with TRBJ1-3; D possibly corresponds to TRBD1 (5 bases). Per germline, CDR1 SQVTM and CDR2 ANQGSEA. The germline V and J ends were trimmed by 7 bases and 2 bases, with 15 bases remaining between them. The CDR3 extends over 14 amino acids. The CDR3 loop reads CSATGTAPGNTIYF. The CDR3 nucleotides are TGCAGCGCCACCGGGACGGCCCCTGGAAACACCATATATTTT.

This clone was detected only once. The CDR3 here is CASSLPSGTGGNQPQHF. CDR3 nucleotides: TGTGCCAGTAGTCTTCCGTCCGGGACAGGGGGCAATCAGCCCCAGCATTTT. This chain links TRBV19 with TRBJ1-5; TRBD1 matches 10 bases. The CDR3 extends over 17 amino acids. Germline V gene lookup returns CDR1 LNHDA and CDR2 SQIVND (reference sequence). The V segment lost 5 bases and the J segment 2 bases; nucleotides outside the gene matches: 9. The whole variable domain, filled in from reference TRBV19 and TRBJ1-5, reads DGGITQSPKYLFRKEGQNVTLSCEQNLNHDAMYWYRQDPGQGLRLIYYSQIVNDFQKGDIAEGYSVSREKKESFPLTVTSAQKNPTAFYLCASSLPSGTGGNQPQHFGDGTRLSIL.

CDR3 in amino acids: CASSVGSEQFF. In nucleotides, the CDR3 is TGTGCCAGCAGCGTAGGCAGTGAGCAGTTCTTC. The chain combines TRBV9 with TRBJ2-1; no clear D. CDR1 and CDR2 from the germline V gene are SGDLS and YYNGEE. Between the trimmed V and J ends, which lost 0 bases and 9 bases, there was a span of 4 bases. This CDR3 has 11 residues.

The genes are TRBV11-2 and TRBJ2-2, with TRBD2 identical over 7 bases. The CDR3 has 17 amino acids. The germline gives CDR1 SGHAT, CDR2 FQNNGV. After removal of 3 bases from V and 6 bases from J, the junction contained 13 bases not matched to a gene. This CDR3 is CASSLGGSSGVAGELFF. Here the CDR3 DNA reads TGTGCCAGCAGCTTGGGAGGTTCCAGCGGGGTCGCCGGGGAGCTGTTTTTT.

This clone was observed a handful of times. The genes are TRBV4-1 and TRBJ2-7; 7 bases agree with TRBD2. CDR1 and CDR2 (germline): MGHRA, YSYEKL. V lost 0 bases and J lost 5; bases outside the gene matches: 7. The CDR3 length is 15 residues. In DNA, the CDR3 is TGCGCCAGCAGCCAAGATCGGGGGGTCGGCGACGAGCAGTACTTC. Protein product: CASSQDRGVGDEQYF.

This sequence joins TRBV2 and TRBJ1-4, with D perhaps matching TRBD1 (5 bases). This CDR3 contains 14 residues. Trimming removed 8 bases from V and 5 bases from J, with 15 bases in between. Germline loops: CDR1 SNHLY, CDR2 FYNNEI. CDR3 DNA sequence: TGTGCCAGCGGGGCCTTGGCACTAAATGAAAAACTGTTTTTT. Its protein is CASGALALNEKLFF.

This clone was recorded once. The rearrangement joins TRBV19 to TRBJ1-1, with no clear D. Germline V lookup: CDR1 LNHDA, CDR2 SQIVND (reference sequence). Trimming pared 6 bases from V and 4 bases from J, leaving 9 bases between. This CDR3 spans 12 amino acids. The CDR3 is CASRKEGTEAFF. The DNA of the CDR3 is TGTGCCAGTAGAAAGGAAGGCACTGAAGCTTTCTTT.

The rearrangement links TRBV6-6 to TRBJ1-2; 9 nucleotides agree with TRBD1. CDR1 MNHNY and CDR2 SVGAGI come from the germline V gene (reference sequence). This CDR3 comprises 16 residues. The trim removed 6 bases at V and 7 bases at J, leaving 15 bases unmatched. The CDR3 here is CASRSRDRDQEGGYTF. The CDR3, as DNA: TGTGCCAGCAGGTCCCGGGACAGGGACCAGGAGGGTGGCTACACCTTC.

The CDR3 protein is CAWMPVTYEQYF. Written as DNA, the CDR3 is TGTGCCTGGATGCCGGTGACCTACGAGCAGTACTTC. V is TRBV30 and J is TRBJ2-7, with no clear D. CDR1 is GTSNPN, CDR2 SVGIG, per germline (reference sequence). This CDR3 is built from 12 residues. Trimming left V 4 bases short and J 2 bases short, with 9 bases between.

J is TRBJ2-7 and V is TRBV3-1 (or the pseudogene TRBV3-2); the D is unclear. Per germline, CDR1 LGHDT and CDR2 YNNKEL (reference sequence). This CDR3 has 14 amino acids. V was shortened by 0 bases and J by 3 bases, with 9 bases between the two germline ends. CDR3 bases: TGTGCCAGCAGCCAAGAGAAACGGATCTACGAGCAGTACTTC. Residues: CASSQEKRIYEQYF.

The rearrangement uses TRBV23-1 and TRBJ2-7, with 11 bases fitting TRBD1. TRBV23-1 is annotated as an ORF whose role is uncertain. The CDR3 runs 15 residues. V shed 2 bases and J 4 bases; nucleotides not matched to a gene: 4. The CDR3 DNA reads TGCGCCAGCAGTCAACGGGGACAGGGGGGTTACGAGCAGTACTTC. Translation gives CASSQRGQGGYEQYF.

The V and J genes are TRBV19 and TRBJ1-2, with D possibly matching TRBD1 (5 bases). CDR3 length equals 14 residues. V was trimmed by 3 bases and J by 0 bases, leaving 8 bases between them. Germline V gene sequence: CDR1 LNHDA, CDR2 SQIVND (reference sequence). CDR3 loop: CASSIDRPNYGYTF. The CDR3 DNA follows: TGTGCCAGTAGTATTGACAGACCTAACTATGGCTACACCTTC.

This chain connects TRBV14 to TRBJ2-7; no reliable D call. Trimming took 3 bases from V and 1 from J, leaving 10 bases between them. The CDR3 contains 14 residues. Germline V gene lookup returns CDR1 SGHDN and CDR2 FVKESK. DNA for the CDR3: TGTGCCAGCAGCCAGTCCACCGGATCCTACGAGCAGTACTTC. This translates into CASSQSTGSYEQYF. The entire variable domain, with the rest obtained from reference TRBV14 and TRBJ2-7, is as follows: EAGVTQFPSHSVIEKGQTVTLRCDPISGHDNLYWYRRVMGKEIKFLLHFVKESKQDESGMPNNRFLAERTGGTYSTLKVQPAELEDSGVYFCASSQSTGSYEQYFGPGTRLTVT.

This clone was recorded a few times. CDR3 DNA: TGTGCCAGCTCGGTGGGCCCGGGGGGCGATGAGCAGTTCTTC. Residues: CASSVGPGGDEQFF. This chain uses TRBV6-4 with TRBJ2-1; D perhaps matches TRBD2 (7 bases). This CDR3 contains 14 residues. Germline assignment: CDR1 MRHNA and CDR2 SNTAGT. Trimming removed 8 bases at V and 8 bases at J, with 19 bases between.

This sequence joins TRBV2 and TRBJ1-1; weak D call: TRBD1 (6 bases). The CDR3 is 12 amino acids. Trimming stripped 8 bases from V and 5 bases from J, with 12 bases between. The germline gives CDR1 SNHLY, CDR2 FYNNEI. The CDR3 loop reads CASGGGGTEAFF. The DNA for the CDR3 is TGTGCCAGCGGGGGAGGGGGTACTGAAGCTTTCTTT.

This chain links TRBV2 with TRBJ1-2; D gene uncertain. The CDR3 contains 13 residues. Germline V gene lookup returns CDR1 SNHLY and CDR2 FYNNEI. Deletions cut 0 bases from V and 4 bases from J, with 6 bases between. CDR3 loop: CASSEAPTYGYTF. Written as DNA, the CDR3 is TGTGCCAGCAGTGAAGCCCCCACCTATGGCTACACCTTC.

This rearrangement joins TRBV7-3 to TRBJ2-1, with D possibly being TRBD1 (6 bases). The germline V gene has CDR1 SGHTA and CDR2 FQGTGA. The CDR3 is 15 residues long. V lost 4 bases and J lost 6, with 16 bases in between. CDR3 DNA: TGTGCCAGCAGCTCATTTGGGGCAGGGGTCAATGAGCAGTTCTTC. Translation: CASSSFGAGVNEQFF.